Listed below are T cell receptor beta chains from one sample, sequenced in a study of blood T cells in healthy people across ages. In TCRdb, the 5' RACE reads were re-called with MiXCR into one record per CDR3 protein. Here the sample spans hundreds of thousands of distinct CDR3 sequences, about 29% being singletons. The same data also contributed to another study, on T cells of mothers and their children.

Sequencing used blood. The receptors were sampled from a boy aged 2-15 years in good health. Both conserved end residues are part of each CDR3. D genes are given only for firm matches. Clone sizes are given selectively: once, few, many, or a class where the clone is expanded.

>TRBV3-1|TRBD2|.|TRBJ2-2|15
CASSRPGRRAGELFF
TGTGCCAGCAGCCGACCCGGGAGGAGAGCCGGGGAGCTGTTTTTT
>TRBV4-3|TRBD2|many|TRBJ2-7|14
CASSSQAGAHEQYF
TGCGCCAGCAGCTCCCAAGCGGGAGCCCACGAGCAGTACTTC
>TRBV5-1|TRBD2|.|TRBJ2-1|16
CASSLWTSGSYNEQFF
TGCGCCAGCAGCTTATGGACTAGCGGTTCCTACAATGAGCAGTTCTTC
>TRBV29-1|TRBD1|.|TRBJ2-1|12
CSVEEVAGQEYF
TGCAGCGTTGAAGAGGTCGCCGGACAGGAGTACTTC
>TRBV20-1|TRBD2|.|TRBJ2-5|14
CSAPTLTSIETQYF
TGCAGTGCTCCTACCTTGACTAGCATAGAGACCCAGTACTTC
>TRBV6-2/TRBV6-3|TRBD2|.|TRBJ2-7|15
CASSPHSGTAHEQYF
TGTGCCAGCAGTCCTCATAGCGGGACCGCCCACGAGCAGTACTTC
>TRBV12-3/TRBV12-4|.|few|TRBJ2-7|16
CASSLVNVRVSYEQYF
TGTGCCAGCAGTTTAGTAAACGTGAGGGTGTCCTACGAGCAGTACTTC
>TRBV20-1|TRBD2|.|TRBJ2-7|14
CSAPQLAGTYEQYF
TGCAGTGCCCCCCAGCTAGCGGGAACTTACGAGCAGTACTTC
>TRBV29-1|.|.|TRBJ2-7|12
CSVEQDTYEQYF
TGCAGCGTTGAACAGGACACCTACGAGCAGTACTTC
>TRBV25-1|.|.|TRBJ1-2|15
CASRDDDLGLYGYTF
TGTGCCAGCAGAGACGATGACCTAGGGCTCTATGGCTACACCTTC
>TRBV7-9|TRBD1|.|TRBJ1-4|17
CASSPPAGQGATEKLFF
TGTGCCAGCAGCCCCCCAGCGGGACAGGGGGCGACTGAAAAACTGTTTTTT
>TRBV25-1|.|.|TRBJ2-5|13
CASSEGGSGTQYF
TGTGCCAGCAGTGAAGGAGGCAGTGGGACCCAGTACTTC
>TRBV7-2|.|.|TRBJ2-7|15
CASSLEGLASYEQYF
TGTGCCAGCAGCTTAGAGGGCCTAGCGTCCTACGAGCAGTACTTC
>TRBV20-1|.|once|TRBJ1-2|12
CSAIGTNYGYTF
TGCAGTGCTATAGGGACTAACTATGGCTACACCTTC
>TRBV5-1|TRBD1|few|TRBJ2-3|15
CASSRRTGSSDTQYF
TGCGCCAGCAGCCGACGGACAGGGTCGTCAGATACGCAGTATTTT
>TRBV2|TRBD2|few|TRBJ2-1|14
CASSEGLAGDEQFF
TGTGCCAGCAGCGAGGGACTAGCGGGAGATGAGCAGTTCTTC
>TRBV6-1|.|few|TRBJ1-1|14
CASSEAGKNTEAFF
TGTGCCAGCAGTGAAGCGGGGAAAAACACTGAAGCTTTCTTT
>TRBV7-9|.|.|TRBJ1-1|14
CASSLLGEGTEAFF
TGTGCCAGCAGCTTATTAGGGGAGGGGACTGAAGCTTTCTTT
>TRBV10-1|.|.|TRBJ2-3|14
CASSESVSRDTQYF
TGCGCCAGCAGTGAGTCGGTATCCCGAGATACGCAGTATTTT
>TRBV2|.|.|TRBJ1-2|13
CASRQGPNYGYTF
TGTGCCAGCAGACAGGGACCTAACTATGGCTACACCTTC
>TRBV5-1|.|.|TRBJ1-4|15
CASSLFGITNEKLFF
TGCGCCAGCAGCTTGTTCGGGATCACTAATGAAAAACTGTTTTTT
>TRBV20-1|TRBD2|.|TRBJ2-1|14
CSASSVAGLNEQFF
TGCAGTGCTAGTTCGGTAGCGGGGTTGAATGAGCAGTTCTTC
>TRBV7-2|TRBD2|.|TRBJ2-1|13
CASSRDYHDEQFF
TGTGCCAGCTCCCGGGACTACCACGATGAGCAGTTCTTC
>TRBV9|.|.|TRBJ2-5|15
CASSVEGGLGETQYF
TGTGCCAGCAGCGTAGAAGGGGGGCTCGGAGAGACCCAGTACTTC
>TRBV20-1|TRBD2|few|TRBJ2-1|16
CSALTLAGVSYNEQFF
TGCAGTGCTTTAACATTAGCGGGAGTCTCCTACAATGAGCAGTTCTTC
>TRBV2|.|few|TRBJ2-7|15
CASSFSRDVSYEQYF
TGTGCCAGCAGCTTCTCCCGGGACGTCTCCTACGAGCAGTACTTC
>TRBV29-1|.|.|TRBJ2-4|15
CSVTVDRLAKNIQYF
TGCAGCGTTACCGTAGACAGATTAGCCAAAAACATTCAGTACTTC
>TRBV5-6|.|once|TRBJ2-5|16
CASSWGGQRAFGTQYF
TGTGCCAGCAGCTGGGGGGGACAGAGGGCTTTCGGGACCCAGTACTTC
>TRBV4-3|TRBD2|once|TRBJ2-3|16
CASSQQGLAGADTQYF
TGCGCCAGCAGCCAACAAGGACTAGCGGGAGCAGATACGCAGTATTTT
>TRBV3-1|.|few|TRBJ2-2|14
CASSQWLNTGELFF
TGTGCCAGCAGCCAGTGGCTTAACACCGGGGAGCTGTTTTTT
>TRBV10-3|.|.|TRBJ2-3|16
CAISEPGRARTDTQYF
TGTGCCATCAGTGAGCCCGGCCGGGCCCGCACAGATACGCAGTATTTT
>TRBV10-3|.|few|TRBJ1-2|14
CAISSPDGAHGYTF
TGTGCCATCAGCTCCCCGGACGGAGCGCATGGCTACACCTTC
>TRBV10-2|.|many|TRBJ1-4|15
CASSPRAGFNEKLFF
TGCGCCAGCAGTCCCAGGGCCGGGTTTAATGAAAAACTGTTTTTT
>TRBV29-1|TRBD2|.|TRBJ2-3|14
CSVIGGGTTDTQYF
TGCAGCGTGATCGGCGGGGGGACCACAGATACGCAGTATTTT
>TRBV11-2|.|.|TRBJ1-2|13
CASSERGGDGYTF
TGTGCCAGCAGCGAACGGGGAGGCGATGGCTACACCTTC
>TRBV10-2|TRBD2|.|TRBJ2-7|14
CASSNSGRVYEQYF
TGCGCCAGCAGTAATAGCGGGAGGGTCTACGAGCAGTACTTC
>TRBV7-9|.|.|TRBJ1-4|17
CASSLRYNRATSEKLFF
TGTGCCAGCAGCTTAAGATATAACCGGGCAACTAGTGAAAAACTGTTTTTT
>TRBV2|TRBD2|few|TRBJ2-7|14
CASRASGSLYEQYF
TGTGCCAGCAGGGCTAGCGGGAGTCTCTACGAGCAGTACTTC
>TRBV12-3/TRBV12-4|TRBD1|.|TRBJ1-2|13
CASRPGQGNGYTF
TGTGCCAGCAGGCCGGGACAGGGAAATGGCTACACCTTC
>TRBV25-1|.|.|TRBJ1-4|12
CASSEGFEKLFF
TGTGCCAGCAGTGAAGGGTTTGAAAAACTGTTTTTT
>TRBV12-3/TRBV12-4|.|.|TRBJ2-3|15
CASGPPRSSTDTQYF
TGTGCCAGCGGCCCTCCGAGGTCTAGCACAGATACGCAGTATTTT
>TRBV4-3|.|once|TRBJ2-4|15
CASSQEYSAKNIQYF
TGCGCCAGCAGCCAAGAATACAGCGCCAAAAACATTCAGTACTTC
>TRBV29-1|.|few|TRBJ1-2|13
CSVGHGSNYGYTF
TGCAGCGTTGGGCACGGCTCCAACTATGGCTACACCTTC
>TRBV7-6|.|.|TRBJ2-5|16
CASSPVGRGLQETQYF
TGTGCCAGCAGCCCGGTAGGCAGGGGATTACAAGAGACCCAGTACTTC
>TRBV5-5|.|few|TRBJ2-7|16
CASSLSPGDTSYEQYF
TGTGCCAGCAGCTTGTCACCAGGAGACACGTCCTACGAGCAGTACTTC
>TRBV2|.|.|TRBJ1-3|16
CASVERGGTGRNTIYF
TGTGCCAGCGTAGAAAGGGGCGGCACGGGGAGAAACACCATATATTTT
>TRBV7-7|.|.|TRBJ2-1|15
CASSPDVGSYNEQFF
TGTGCTAGCAGCCCAGACGTGGGAAGTTACAATGAGCAGTTCTTC
>TRBV5-1|.|.|TRBJ2-1|15
CASSSRGKLFNEQFF
TGCGCCAGCTCCTCGAGGGGCAAGCTCTTCAATGAGCAGTTCTTC
>TRBV5-1|.|.|TRBJ2-2|15
CASSLAQPNTGELFF
TGCGCCAGCAGCTTGGCCCAGCCAAACACCGGGGAGCTGTTTTTT
>TRBV20-1|.|few|TRBJ1-2|12
CSASDRNYGYTF
TGCAGTGCTAGTGACAGGAACTATGGCTACACCTTC
>TRBV6-9|.|.|TRBJ2-5|12
CASNDSGETQYF
TGTGCCAGCAACGATTCGGGGGAGACCCAGTACTTC
>TRBV5-5|TRBD2|few|TRBJ2-7|15
CASRQSAGGFYEQYF
TGTGCCAGCAGACAATCGGCGGGGGGATTTTACGAGCAGTACTTC
>TRBV7-9|.|few|TRBJ1-2|13
CASSPVGFYGYTF
TGTGCCAGCAGCCCAGTTGGATTCTATGGCTACACCTTC